Listed here are 29 T cell receptor beta chains from one sample, sequenced in a study of cytomegalovirus exposure and HLA in healthy donors. The study ran its PCR with 60 Vbeta and 13 Jbeta primers. Repertoires were generated with immunoSEQ multiplex PCR, while TCRdb's copy carries only in-frame clones and drops some. The sample yields about 120,000 clones, approximately 80% seen once. Sequenced: PBMCs. All receptors derive from a man aged 30 to 39 in good health and CMV-seropositive.

This clone came up a few times. The chain couples TRBV2 to TRBJ1-1, with a weak D call TRBD1 (5 bases). CDR1 SNHLY and CDR2 FYNNEI come from the germline V gene. The CDR3 covers 12 residues. The V gene lost 6 bases and the J gene lost 10 bases, with 15 bases spanning the gap. CDR3 DNA sequence: TGTGCCAGCAGCCGGGACGGAGGGATAGCTTTCTTT. Protein sequence: CASSRDGGIAFF.

The CDR3 DNA sequence: TGTGCCAGCAGCTTATATTTCGGTCAGAACACTGAAGCTTTCTTT. Translating gives CASSLYFGQNTEAFF. V and J are TRBV5-5 and TRBJ1-1; the D is unclear. Germline values: CDR1 SGHKS, CDR2 YYEKEE (reference sequence). Trimming left V 2 bases short and J 1 base short, with 12 bases between. This CDR3 region has 15 residues.

V gene TRBV5-5 combines with J gene TRBJ1-1, with a possible D match to TRBD1 (5 bases). Germline CDR1 and CDR2: SGHKS and YYEKEE (reference sequence). The V and J ends lost 2 bases and 0 bases respectively, with 17 bases between them. The CDR3 has 17 residues. CDR3 nucleotide sequence: TGTGCCAGCAGCTTTGGTTTTACGGGGGGTATGAACACTGAAGCTTTCTTT. This gives the protein CASSFGFTGGMNTEAFF. The full variable domain, its missing parts supplied by reference TRBV5-5 and TRBJ1-1, is DAGVTQSPTHLIKTRGQQVTLRCSPISGHKSVSWYQQVLGQGPQFIFQYYEKEERGRGNFPDRFSARQFPNYSSELNVNALLLGDSALYLCASSFGFTGGMNTEAFFGQGTRLTVV.

The CDR3 sequence is CASSSRDSLTDTQYF. In DNA form, the CDR3 reads TGTGCCAGCAGCTCAAGGGACAGCTTAACAGATACGCAGTATTTT. The J gene is TRBJ2-3, the V gene TRBV7-9; 7 positions agree with TRBD1. Trimming removed 4 bases from V and 3 bases from J; junction bases left unmatched: 7. The CDR3 extends over 15 amino acids. The germline gives CDR1 SEHNR, CDR2 FQNEAQ (reference sequence).

The chain is built from TRBV13 and TRBJ1-6; TRBD1 matches 7 bases. The CDR3 contains 16 residues. CDR1 and CDR2 from the germline V gene are PRHDT and FYEKMQ (reference sequence). J lost 9 bases, V lost 0 bases, and 8 bases had no gene match. CDR3 sequence (DNA): TGTGCCAGCAGCTTAGGAGGTGAGGGGGCGGGTTCACCCCTCCACTTT. It codes for CASSLGGEGAGSPLHF. Combining the CDR3 with reference TRBV13 and TRBJ1-6 gives the whole variable domain AAGVIQSPRHLIKEKRETATLKCYPIPRHDTVYWYQQGPGQDPQFLISFYEKMQSDKGSIPDRFSAQQFSDYHSELNMSSLELGDSALYFCASSLGGEGAGSPLHFGNGTRLTVT.

This rearrangement joins TRBV4-1 to TRBJ2-5; D may be TRBD1 (5 bases). Matching the DNA end better, TRBJ2-7 makes the J call doubtful. In germline, CDR1 is MGHRA, CDR2 YSYEKL. The CDR3 has 15 amino acids. CDR3 sequence: CASSQDQGPTYEQYF. CDR3 coding DNA: TGCGCCAGCAGCCAAGATCAGGGCCCGACCTACGAGCAGTACTTC.

The chain has TRBV7-9 and TRBJ2-7, with D perhaps matching TRBD2 (6 bases). Trimming pared 6 bases from V and 2 bases from J, leaving 17 bases between. Germline CDR1 SEHNR, CDR2 FQNEAQ (reference sequence). CDR3 length: 15 amino acids. The CDR3 is CASSSPGTVTYEQYF. The CDR3 region has the DNA TGTGCCAGCAGTTCCCCCGGGACTGTGACCTACGAGCAGTACTTC.

J is TRBJ1-5 and V is TRBV6-4, with D uncertain. V lost 3 bases, J lost 3 bases, and 6 bases lay in between. This CDR3 contains 13 residues. CDR1 and CDR2 (germline): MRHNA, SNTAGT. CDR3 sequence: CASSEQPNQPQHF. CDR3 DNA sequence: TGTGCCAGCAGTGAACAGCCCAATCAGCCCCAGCATTTT.

This clone was observed a single time. This sequence joins TRBV18 and TRBJ1-1, with 8 bases aligning to TRBD1. CDR1 is KGHSH and CDR2 is LQKENI in the germline V gene. V trimming: 6 bases; J trimming: 4 bases; junction bases outside the gene matches: 7. The CDR3 has 14 amino acids. CDR3 nucleotide sequence: TGTGCCAGCTCTCTCAGGGGGCTCGGCACTGAAGCTTTCTTT. It specifies CASSLRGLGTEAFF.

This chain connects TRBV2 to TRBJ1-1, with a weak D call TRBD1 (5 bases). Germline V CDR1 and CDR2: SNHLY, FYNNEI. V lost 7 bases to trimming and J lost 10 bases, with 22 bases between them. The CDR3 is 14 residues long. The chain's CDR3 is CASTSTRGGEVAFF. In DNA, the CDR3 is TGTGCCAGCACCTCAACCCGAGGAGGGGAGGTAGCTTTCTTT.

J is TRBJ2-3 and V is TRBV2; D may be TRBD2 (5 bases). CDR1 SNHLY and CDR2 FYNNEI come from the germline V gene. The CDR3 extends over 14 amino acids. Between the trimmed V and J ends, which lost 8 bases and 5 bases, there was a span of 17 bases. CDR3 in DNA: TGTGCCAGCCGACTCGGACTCGGGCTAGATACGCAGTATTTT. As protein: CASRLGLGLDTQYF. Looking up the rest from reference TRBV2 and TRBJ2-3 gives the full variable domain: EPEVTQTPSHQVTQMGQEVILRCVPISNHLYFYWYRQILGQKVEFLVSFYNNEISEKSEIFDDQFSVERPDGSNFTLKIRSTKLEDSAMYFCASRLGLGLDTQYFGPGTRLTVL.

The genes are TRBV5-1 and TRBJ1-1; D unresolved. Germline V gene data show CDR1 as SGHRS and CDR2 as YFSETQ. Trimming left V 1 base short and J 5 bases short, with 15 bases between. This CDR3 is built from 15 residues. The CDR3 loop reads CASSLLGGITTEAFF. The CDR3 coding sequence is TGCGCCAGCAGCTTGTTAGGAGGGATTACTACTGAAGCTTTCTTT.

The V call is TRBV6-6, the J call TRBJ1-1; the match to TRBD1 covers 8 bases. Per germline, CDR1 MNHNY and CDR2 SVGAGI (reference sequence). The CDR3 runs to 12 residues. V shed 5 bases and J 8 bases; nucleotides not matched to a gene: 4. CDR3 residues: CASSPRTGEAFF. CDR3 nucleotides: TGTGCCAGCAGTCCGCGGACAGGGGAAGCTTTCTTT.

The gene calls are TRBV6-1 and TRBJ1-5, with D uncertain. Germline lookup yields CDR1 MNHNS and CDR2 SASEGT. Trimming cost V 11 bases and J 5 bases, with 16 bases left between them. This CDR3 has 13 amino acids. The CDR3 DNA sequence: TGTGCCTGTTGGGAGCCCCCCGATCAGCCCCAGCATTTT. It is translated as CACWEPPDQPQHF.

This rearrangement joins TRBV19 to TRBJ1-1; TRBD1 agrees at 11 bases. Unmatched junction bases numbered 9, after V lost 7 bases and J lost 5 bases. Germline V gene lookup returns CDR1 LNHDA and CDR2 SQIVND (reference sequence). This CDR3 contains 15 residues. The CDR3 DNA reads as TGTGCCAGTACCCGTTCCGGGACAGGGGGGACTGAAGCTTTCTTT. It is translated as CASTRSGTGGTEAFF.

The chain has TRBV29-1 and TRBJ2-3; 7 bases are shared with TRBD1. With V trimmed by 5 bases and J by 11 bases, 4 bases remained unmatched. The CDR3 totals 10 residues. The germline CDR1 and CDR2 sequences are SQVTM and ANQGSEA. The CDR3 DNA is TGCAGCGTTTGGGACAGCCGGCAGTATTTT. This translates into CSVWDSRQYF.

V usage is TRBV6-1 and J usage is TRBJ1-5; 8 nucleotides align to TRBD1. With V trimmed by 1 base and J by 5 bases, 19 bases remained unmatched. The CDR3 consists of 20 residues. Germline-derived CDR1 and CDR2 are MNHNS and SASEGT. CDR3 DNA sequence: TGTGCCAGCAGTGAAGGTTTGGACAGGGACCTCAGGCTTCCGTATCAGCCCCAGCATTTT. Its protein is CASSEGLDRDLRLPYQPQHF.

This clone was picked up a small number of times. The chain has TRBV5-1 and TRBJ2-1, with D tentatively TRBD1 (6 bases). The germline V and J ends were trimmed by 3 bases and 9 bases, with 10 bases remaining between them. The CDR3 extends over 12 amino acids. Germline V gene data show CDR1 as SGHRS and CDR2 as YFSETQ. CDR3 loop: CASSYTGPEQFF. CDR3 DNA sequence: TGCGCCAGCAGCTATACAGGGCCTGAGCAGTTCTTC.

The V gene is TRBV19, the J gene TRBJ1-2; D is uncertain. V gave up 3 bases and J gave up 3 bases, with 14 bases separating them. The CDR3 contains 15 residues. CDR1 is LNHDA and CDR2 is SQIVND in the germline V gene (reference sequence). In DNA form, the CDR3 reads TGTGCCAGTAGTATGGTCTCGGGAAATGACTATGGCTACACCTTC. It is translated as CASSMVSGNDYGYTF.

In its sample, this clone was seen once. It is unclear where the CDR3 begins or ends on the DNA, so no DNA is shown, and the CDR3 is as TCRdb lists it. V gene TRBV11-3 combines with J gene TRBJ2-1; the table's D call, TRBD1, has no DNA check behind it. The CDR3 is 15 residues long, ends included. The germline V gene encodes CDR1 SGHNT and CDR2 YENEEA. The chain's CDR3 is CASSFGPGGQDEQFF.

CDR3 DNA sequence: TGCGCCAGCAGCTTGTTCTCTCCGAGTGTGGTTAGCGGCGAGCAGTACTTC. This gives the protein CASSLFSPSVVSGEQYF. The rearrangement joins TRBV5-1 to TRBJ2-7, with D possibly TRBD2 on 6 matching bases. CDR1 SGHRS and CDR2 YFSETQ come from the germline V gene. The CDR3 spans 17 residues. V gave up 1 base and J gave up 6 bases, with 23 bases separating them. The whole variable domain, filled in from reference TRBV5-1 and TRBJ2-7, reads KAGVTQTPRYLIKTRGQQVTLSCSPISGHRSVSWYQQTPGQGLQFLFEYFSETQRNKGNFPGRFSGRQFSNSRSEMNVSTLELGDSALYLCASSLFSPSVVSGEQYFGPGTRLTVT.

This chain links TRBV28 with TRBJ1-4, with D unresolved. The CDR3 spans 16 residues. V was pared by 2 bases and J by 2 bases, with 12 bases between. Germline V gene sequence: CDR1 MDHEN, CDR2 SYDVKM. The CDR3 is CASSLRKSKTNEKLFF. In nucleotides, the CDR3 is TGTGCCAGCAGTTTAAGAAAGAGTAAGACTAATGAAAAACTGTTTTTT. The whole variable domain, filled in from reference TRBV28 and TRBJ1-4, reads DVKVTQSSRYLVKRTGEKVFLECVQDMDHENMFWYRQDPGLGLRLIYFSYDVKMKEKGDIPEGYSVSREKKERFSLILESASTNQTSMYLCASSLRKSKTNEKLFFGSGTQLSVL.

This chain links TRBV7-9 with TRBJ2-2; 14 nucleotides line up with TRBD2. Unmatched junction bases numbered 8, after V lost 4 bases and J lost 10 bases. This CDR3 spans 16 amino acids. Germline V gene data show CDR1 as SEHNR and CDR2 as FQNEAQ (reference sequence). CDR3 amino acids: CASSSGLAGAAKELFF. The CDR3 DNA sequence: TGTGCCAGCAGCTCGGGACTAGCGGGGGCGGCGAAGGAGCTGTTTTTT.

The chain links TRBV19 to TRBJ1-5; no clear D gene. This CDR3 is 13 amino acids long. Trimming cost V 5 bases and J 7 bases, with 12 bases left between them. The germline V gene has CDR1 LNHDA and CDR2 SQIVND (reference sequence). CDR3: CASSFGIKQPQHF. In DNA form, the CDR3 reads TGTGCCAGTAGTTTCGGGATTAAACAGCCCCAGCATTTT. Using reference TRBV19 and TRBJ1-5 for the parts outside the CDR3, the full variable domain is DGGITQSPKYLFRKEGQNVTLSCEQNLNHDAMYWYRQDPGQGLRLIYYSQIVNDFQKGDIAEGYSVSREKKESFPLTVTSAQKNPTAFYLCASSFGIKQPQHFGDGTRLSIL.

The chain has TRBV5-6 and TRBJ1-1, with unresolved D. The CDR3 is 13 residues long. The germline V gene encodes CDR1 SGHDT and CDR2 YYEEEE. V lost 4 bases to trimming and J lost 5 bases, with 12 bases between them. This chain's CDR3 is CASSVAAGTEAFF. DNA for the CDR3: TGTGCCAGCAGCGTCGCTGCGGGGACTGAAGCTTTCTTT.

There are a few counts of this clone. The V gene is TRBV6-5, the J gene TRBJ2-7; no reliable D call. The CDR3 length is 11 residues. The V end lost 8 bases, the J end lost 3 bases, and 8 bases lay between the germline ends. Germline V gives CDR1 MNHEY, CDR2 SVGAGI. The CDR3 DNA sequence: TGTGCCAGCCGAGAGCTCTACGAGCAGTACTTC. This codes for CASRELYEQYF.

The gene calls are TRBV15 and TRBJ2-5, with 9 bases matching TRBD2. Germline V gene sequence: CDR1 LNHNV, CDR2 YYDKDF (reference sequence). The CDR3 extends over 16 amino acids. Germline trimming cut 4 bases from V and 5 bases from J; bases unmatched to any gene: 11. The DNA of the CDR3 is TGTGCCACCAGCATTAGCGGGGGCCATTTTTTGGAGACCCAGTACTTC. This sequence encodes CATSISGGHFLETQYF.

V gene TRBV18 combines with J gene TRBJ2-4, with 10 bases matching TRBD2. V shed 2 bases, J shed 3 bases, and the junction held 7 bases outside the gene matches. The length of the CDR3 is 17 residues. Germline V gene sequence: CDR1 KGHSH, CDR2 LQKENI. The CDR3 nucleotides read TGTGCCAGCTCACCATCCAGCGGGGGGGAACGCAAAAACATTCAGTACTTC. Residues: CASSPSSGGERKNIQYF. The variable domain in full, completed from reference TRBV18 and TRBJ2-4, reads NAGVMQNPRHLVRRRGQEARLRCSPMKGHSHVYWYRQLPEEGLKFMVYLQKENIIDESGMPKERFSAEFPKEGPSILRIQQVVRGDSAAYFCASSPSSGGERKNIQYFGAGTRLSVL.

V and J are TRBV20-1 and TRBJ2-5; D not certain. V lost 7 bases to trimming and J lost 5 bases, with 8 bases between them. CDR3 length: 10 amino acids. Germline-derived CDR1 and CDR2 are DFQATT and SNEGSKA (reference sequence). The CDR3 here is CSVPAETQYF. CDR3 DNA: TGCAGTGTACCAGCGGAGACCCAGTACTTC.